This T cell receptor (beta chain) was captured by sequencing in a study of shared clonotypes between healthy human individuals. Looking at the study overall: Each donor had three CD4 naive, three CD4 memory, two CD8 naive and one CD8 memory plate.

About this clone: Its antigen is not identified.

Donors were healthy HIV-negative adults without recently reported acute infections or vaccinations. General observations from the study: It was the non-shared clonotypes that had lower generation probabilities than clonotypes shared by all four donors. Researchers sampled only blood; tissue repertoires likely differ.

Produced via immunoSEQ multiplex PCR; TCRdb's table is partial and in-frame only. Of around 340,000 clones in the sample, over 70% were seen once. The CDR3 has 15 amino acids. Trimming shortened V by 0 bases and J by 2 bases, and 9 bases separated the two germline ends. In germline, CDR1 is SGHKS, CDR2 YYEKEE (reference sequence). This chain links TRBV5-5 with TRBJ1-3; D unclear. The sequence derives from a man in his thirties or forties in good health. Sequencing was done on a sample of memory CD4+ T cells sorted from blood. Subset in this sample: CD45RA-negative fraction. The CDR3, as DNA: TGTGCCAGCAGCTTGGAAGGGTTGGCTGGAAACACCATATATTTT. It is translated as CASSLEGLAGNTIYF.